The present TCR beta chain was sequenced within a study of OX40 agonist ivuxolimab in advanced cancers. For the study at large: People who had prior anti-PD-1, anti-PD-L1 or anti-CTLA-4 therapy could take part, and less than 50% had some. Regarding the study as a whole: Some of the lowest clonal expansion was seen in partial responders at 0.1-3.0 mg/kg.

The V end lost 1 base, the J end lost 2 bases, and 11 bases lay between the germline ends. The CDR3 has 16 amino acids. CDR1 SGHTA and CDR2 FQGNSA come from the germline V gene. People who had autoimmune disease history or systemic immunosuppression were excluded. Samples of blood were obtained at baseline, on cycle 4 day 1, and on cycle 7 day 1. Sequencing was performed with immunoSEQ multiplex PCR; in TCRdb, only in-frame clones are kept and a portion is missing. The profile shows tens of thousands of clones, about 89% of them singletons. With regard to this clone: As yet, its antigen is unknown.

This clonotype was obtained from an adult with an advanced solid tumor such as melanoma, head and neck, liver or kidney cancer. This chain links TRBV7-2 with TRBJ1-4; tentative D call: TRBD1 (5 bases). The starting material was CD4+ or CD8+ T cells sorted from blood, obtained in a trial of the OX40 agonist ivuxolimab. CDR3 nucleotides: TGTGCCAGCAGCTTAGTAGGGGCACCTACTAATGAAAAACTGTTTTTT. Translating it yields CASSLVGAPTNEKLFF.